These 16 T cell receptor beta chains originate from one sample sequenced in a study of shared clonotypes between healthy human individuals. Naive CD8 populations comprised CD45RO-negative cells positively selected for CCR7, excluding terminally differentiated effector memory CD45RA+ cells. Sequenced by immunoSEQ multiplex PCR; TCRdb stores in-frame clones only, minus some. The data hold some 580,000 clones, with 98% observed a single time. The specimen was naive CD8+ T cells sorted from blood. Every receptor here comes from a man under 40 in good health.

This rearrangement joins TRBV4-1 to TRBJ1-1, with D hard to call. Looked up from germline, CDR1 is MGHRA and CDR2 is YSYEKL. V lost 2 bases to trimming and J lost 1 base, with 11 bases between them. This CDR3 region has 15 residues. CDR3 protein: CASSQYHNPNTEAFF. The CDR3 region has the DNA TGCGCCAGCAGCCAATATCACAACCCGAACACTGAAGCTTTCTTT.

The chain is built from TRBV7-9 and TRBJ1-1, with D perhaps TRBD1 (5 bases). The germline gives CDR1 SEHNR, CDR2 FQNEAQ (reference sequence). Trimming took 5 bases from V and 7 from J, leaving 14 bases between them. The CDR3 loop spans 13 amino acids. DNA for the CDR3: TGTGCCAGCAGCCTCGCGCTGGGGGTTGAAGCTTTCTTT. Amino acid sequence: CASSLALGVEAFF.

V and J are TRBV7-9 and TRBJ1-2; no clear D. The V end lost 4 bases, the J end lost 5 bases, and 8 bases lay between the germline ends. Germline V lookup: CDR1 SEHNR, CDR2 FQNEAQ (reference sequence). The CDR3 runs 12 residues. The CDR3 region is CASSSRGYGYTF. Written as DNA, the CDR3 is TGTGCCAGCAGCTCCCGGGGATATGGCTACACCTTC.

The CDR3 loop reads CASSFSPGYEQYF. CDR3 nucleotides: TGTGCCAGCAGCTTCAGCCCGGGGTACGAGCAGTACTTC. This chain joins TRBV11-2 and TRBJ2-7, with TRBD2 as a possible D gene (5 bases). The CDR3 loop spans 13 amino acids. Germline CDR1 SGHAT, CDR2 FQNNGV. The V end lost 3 bases, the J end lost 4 bases, and 10 bases lay between the germline ends.

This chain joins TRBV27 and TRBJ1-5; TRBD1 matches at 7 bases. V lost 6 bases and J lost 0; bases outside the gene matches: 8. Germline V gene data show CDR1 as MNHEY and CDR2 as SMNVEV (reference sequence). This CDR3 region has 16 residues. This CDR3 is CASRRGQTISNQPQHF. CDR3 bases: TGTGCCAGCAGGCGGGGACAGACGATTAGCAATCAGCCCCAGCATTTT.

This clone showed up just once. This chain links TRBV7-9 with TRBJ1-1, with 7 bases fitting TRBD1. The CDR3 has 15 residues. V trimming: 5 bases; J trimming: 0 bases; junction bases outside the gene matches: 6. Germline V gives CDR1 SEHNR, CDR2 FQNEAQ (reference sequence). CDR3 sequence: CASSHGTDMNTEAFF. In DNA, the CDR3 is TGTGCCAGCAGCCACGGGACAGACATGAACACTGAAGCTTTCTTT. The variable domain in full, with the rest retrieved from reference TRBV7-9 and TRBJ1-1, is DTGVSQNPRHKITKRGQNVTFRCDPISEHNRLYWYRQTLGQGPEFLTYFQNEAQLEKSRLLSDRFSAERPKGSFSTLEIQRTEQGDSAMYLCASSHGTDMNTEAFFGQGTRLTVV.

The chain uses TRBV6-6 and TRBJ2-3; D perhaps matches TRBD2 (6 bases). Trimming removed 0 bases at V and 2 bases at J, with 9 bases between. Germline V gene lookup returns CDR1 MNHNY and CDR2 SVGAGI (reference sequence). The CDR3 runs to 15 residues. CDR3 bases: TGTGCCAGCAGTTACTCGTTGGGACTCACAGATACGCAGTATTTT. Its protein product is CASSYSLGLTDTQYF.

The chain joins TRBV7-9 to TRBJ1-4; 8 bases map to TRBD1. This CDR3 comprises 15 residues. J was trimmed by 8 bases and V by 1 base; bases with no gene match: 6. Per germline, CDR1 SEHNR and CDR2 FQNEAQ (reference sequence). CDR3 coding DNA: TGTGCCAGCAGCTTAGGTGGACAGGGTGACGAAAAACTGTTTTTT. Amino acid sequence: CASSLGGQGDEKLFF.

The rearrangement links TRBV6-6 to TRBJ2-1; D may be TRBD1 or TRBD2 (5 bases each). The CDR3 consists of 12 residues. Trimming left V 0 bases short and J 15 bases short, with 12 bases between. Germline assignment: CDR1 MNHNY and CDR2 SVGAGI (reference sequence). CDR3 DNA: TGTGCCAGCAGTTACTCCGGGACCCCTTTGTTCTTC. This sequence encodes CASSYSGTPLFF.

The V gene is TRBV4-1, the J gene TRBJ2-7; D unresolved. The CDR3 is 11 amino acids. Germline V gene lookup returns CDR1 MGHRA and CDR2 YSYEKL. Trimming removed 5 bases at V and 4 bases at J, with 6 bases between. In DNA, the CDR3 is TGCGCCAGCAGCTTTAAATACGAGCAGTACTTC. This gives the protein CASSFKYEQYF.

CDR3 DNA: TGTGCCAGCAGCTTAGAGGCGGGACTAGCGGGAGTGGGATTCTTC. This codes for CASSLEAGLAGVGFF. The chain employs TRBV7-8 and TRBJ2-1, with 14 bases identical to TRBD2. The CDR3 runs to 15 residues. Germline V gene lookup returns CDR1 SGHVS and CDR2 FQNEAQ. V lost 1 base and J lost 16; bases outside the gene matches: 9.

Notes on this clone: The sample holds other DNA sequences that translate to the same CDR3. The CDR3 coding sequence is TGCAGCGTTGAAGGGTTGGGGGATTCCTACGAGCAGTACTTC. Protein sequence: CSVEGLGDSYEQYF. The rearrangement uses TRBV29-1 and TRBJ2-7; D possibly matches TRBD1 or TRBD2 (5 bases each). V was pared by 1 base and J by 1 base, with 11 bases between. The CDR3 spans 14 residues. Germline CDR1 reads SQVTM; CDR2 reads ANQGSEA.

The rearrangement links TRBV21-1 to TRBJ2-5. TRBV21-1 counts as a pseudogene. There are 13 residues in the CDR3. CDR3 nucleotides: TGTGCCAGCAGCGGACCTAAACAAGAGACCCAGTACTTC. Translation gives CASSGPKQETQYF.

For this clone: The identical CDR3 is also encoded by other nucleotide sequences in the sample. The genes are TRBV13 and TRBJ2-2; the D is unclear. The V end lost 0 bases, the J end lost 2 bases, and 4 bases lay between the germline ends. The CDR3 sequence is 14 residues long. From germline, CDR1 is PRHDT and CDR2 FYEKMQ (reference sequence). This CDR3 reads CASSLGLNTGELFF. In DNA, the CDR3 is TGTGCCAGCAGCTTAGGCCTAAACACCGGGGAGCTGTTTTTT.

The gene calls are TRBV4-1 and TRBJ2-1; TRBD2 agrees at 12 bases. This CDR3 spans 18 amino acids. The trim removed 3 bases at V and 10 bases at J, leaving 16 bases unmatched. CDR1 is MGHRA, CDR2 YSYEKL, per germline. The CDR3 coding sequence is TGCGCCAGCAGCCAGACCCCTTTTACTAGCGGGAGGATAGGGGAGCAGTTCTTC. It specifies CASSQTPFTSGRIGEQFF.

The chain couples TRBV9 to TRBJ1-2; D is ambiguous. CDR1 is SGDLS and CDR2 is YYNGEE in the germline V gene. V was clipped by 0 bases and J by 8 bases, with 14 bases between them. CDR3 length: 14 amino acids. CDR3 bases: TGTGCCAGCAGCGTAGGGGCCAGCGGACGAGGCTACACCTTC. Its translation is CASSVGASGRGYTF.